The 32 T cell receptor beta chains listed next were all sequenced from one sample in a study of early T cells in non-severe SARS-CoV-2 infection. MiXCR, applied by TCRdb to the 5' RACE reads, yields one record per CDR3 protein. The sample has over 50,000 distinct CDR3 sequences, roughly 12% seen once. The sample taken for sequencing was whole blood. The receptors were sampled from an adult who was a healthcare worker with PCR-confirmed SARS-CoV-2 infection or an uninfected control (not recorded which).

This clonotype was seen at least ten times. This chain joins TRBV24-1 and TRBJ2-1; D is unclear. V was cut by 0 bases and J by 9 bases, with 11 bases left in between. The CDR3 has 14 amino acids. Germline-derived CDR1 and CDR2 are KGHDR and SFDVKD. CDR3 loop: CATSDLWPPSEQFF. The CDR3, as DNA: TGTGCCACCAGTGATTTGTGGCCCCCGAGTGAGCAGTTCTTC.

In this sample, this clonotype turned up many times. CDR3 in amino acids: CASSVGGGRLHNEQFF. CDR3 nucleotide sequence: TGTGCCAGCAGCGTAGGGGGAGGACGGCTACACAATGAGCAGTTCTTC. The chain is built from TRBV9 and TRBJ2-1; TRBD2 might be the D (6 bases). The germline V gene encodes CDR1 SGDLS and CDR2 YYNGEE. This CDR3 is built from 16 residues. V gave up 0 bases and J gave up 5 bases, with 15 bases separating them. Filled out from reference TRBV9 and TRBJ2-1, the complete variable domain reads DSGVTQTPKHLITATGQRVTLRCSPRSGDLSVYWYQQSLDQGLQFLIQYYNGEERAKGNILERFSAQQFPDLHSELNLSSLELGDSALYFCASSVGGGRLHNEQFFGPGTRLTVL.

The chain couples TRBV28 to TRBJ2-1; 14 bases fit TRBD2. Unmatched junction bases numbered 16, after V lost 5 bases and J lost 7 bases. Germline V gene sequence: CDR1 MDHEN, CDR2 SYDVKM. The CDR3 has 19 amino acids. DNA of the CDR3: TGTGCCAGCAGTCCCCGGACTAGCGGGGGGCGGACGTTATGGAATGAGCAGTTCTTC. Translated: CASSPRTSGGRTLWNEQFF.

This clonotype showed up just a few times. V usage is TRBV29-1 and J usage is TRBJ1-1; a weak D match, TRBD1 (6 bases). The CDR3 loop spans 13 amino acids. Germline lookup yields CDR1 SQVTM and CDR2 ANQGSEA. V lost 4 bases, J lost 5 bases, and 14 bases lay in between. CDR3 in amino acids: CSVAGQGSTEAFF. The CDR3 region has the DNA TGCAGCGTTGCAGGGCAGGGGTCAACTGAAGCTTTCTTT.

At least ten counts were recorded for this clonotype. The CDR3 protein is CAWSVRSVWGETQYF. The CDR3 region has the DNA TGTGCCTGGAGTGTACGGAGTGTATGGGGAGAGACCCAGTACTTC. The chain links TRBV30 to TRBJ2-5; D not certain. Trimming removed 0 bases at V and 4 bases at J, with 15 bases between. This CDR3 is 15 amino acids long. CDR1 is GTSNPN, CDR2 SVGIG, per germline (reference sequence). Combining the CDR3 with reference TRBV30 and TRBJ2-5 gives the whole variable domain SQTIHQWPATLVQPVGSPLSLECTVEGTSNPNLYWYRQAAGRGLQLLFYSVGIGQISSEVPQNLSASRPQDRQFILSSKKLLLSDSGFYLCAWSVRSVWGETQYFGPGTRLLVL.

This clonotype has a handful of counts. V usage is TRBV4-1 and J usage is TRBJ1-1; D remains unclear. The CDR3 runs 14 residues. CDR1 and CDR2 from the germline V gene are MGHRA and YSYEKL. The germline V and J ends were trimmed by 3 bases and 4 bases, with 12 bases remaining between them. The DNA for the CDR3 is TGCGCCAGCAGCCATGGCCCCCAGGCCACTGAAGCTTTCTTT. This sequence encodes CASSHGPQATEAFF.

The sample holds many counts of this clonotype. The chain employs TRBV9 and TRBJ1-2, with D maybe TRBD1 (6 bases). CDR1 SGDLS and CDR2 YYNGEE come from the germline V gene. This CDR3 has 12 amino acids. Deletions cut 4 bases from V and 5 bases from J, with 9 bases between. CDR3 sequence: CASSRTAYGYTF. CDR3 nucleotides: TGTGCCAGCAGCCGGACAGCTTATGGCTACACCTTC.

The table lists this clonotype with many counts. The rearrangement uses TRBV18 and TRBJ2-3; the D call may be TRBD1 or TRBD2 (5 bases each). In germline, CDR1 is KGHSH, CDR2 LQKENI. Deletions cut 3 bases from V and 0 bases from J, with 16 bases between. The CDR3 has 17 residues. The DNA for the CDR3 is TGTGCCAGCTCACCGTCCCGGGACGTCTTAAGCACAGATACGCAGTATTTT. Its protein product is CASSPSRDVLSTDTQYF.

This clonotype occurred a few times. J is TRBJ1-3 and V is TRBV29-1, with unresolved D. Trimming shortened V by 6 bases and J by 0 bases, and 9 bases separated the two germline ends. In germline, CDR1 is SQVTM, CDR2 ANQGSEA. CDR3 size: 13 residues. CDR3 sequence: CSVTHLSGNTIYF. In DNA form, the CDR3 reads TGCAGCGTGACACATCTCTCTGGAAACACCATATATTTT.

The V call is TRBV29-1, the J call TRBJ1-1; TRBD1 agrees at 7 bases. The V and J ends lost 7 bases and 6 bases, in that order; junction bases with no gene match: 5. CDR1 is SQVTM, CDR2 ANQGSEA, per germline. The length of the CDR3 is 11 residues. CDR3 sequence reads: CSGKTGAEAFF. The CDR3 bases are TGCAGCGGCAAAACAGGGGCTGAAGCTTTCTTT.

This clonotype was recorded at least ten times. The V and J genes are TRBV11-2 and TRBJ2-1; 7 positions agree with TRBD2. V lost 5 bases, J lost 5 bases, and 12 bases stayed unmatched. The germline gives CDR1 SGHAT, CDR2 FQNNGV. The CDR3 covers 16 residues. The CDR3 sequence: CASSLPAAGENNEQFF. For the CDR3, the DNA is TGTGCCAGCAGCCTCCCGGCGGCGGGAGAGAACAATGAGCAGTTCTTC.

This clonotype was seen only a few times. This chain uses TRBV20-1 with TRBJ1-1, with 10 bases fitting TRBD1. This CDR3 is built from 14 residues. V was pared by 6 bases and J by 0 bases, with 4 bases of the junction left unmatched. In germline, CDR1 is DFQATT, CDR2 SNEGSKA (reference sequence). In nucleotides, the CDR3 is TGCAGTGCCTGGGACAGGGGTATGAACACTGAAGCTTTCTTT. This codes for CSAWDRGMNTEAFF.

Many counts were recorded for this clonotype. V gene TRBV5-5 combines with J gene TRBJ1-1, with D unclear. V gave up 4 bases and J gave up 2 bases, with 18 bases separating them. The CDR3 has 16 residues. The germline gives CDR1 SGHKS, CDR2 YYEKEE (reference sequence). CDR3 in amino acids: CASSPEPDWGNTEAFF. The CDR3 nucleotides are TGTGCCAGCAGCCCGGAGCCCGATTGGGGAAACACTGAAGCTTTCTTT.

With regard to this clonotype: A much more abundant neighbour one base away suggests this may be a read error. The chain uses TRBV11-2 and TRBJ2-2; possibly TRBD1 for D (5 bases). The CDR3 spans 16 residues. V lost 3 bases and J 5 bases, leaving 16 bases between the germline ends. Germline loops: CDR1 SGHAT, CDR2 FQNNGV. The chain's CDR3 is CASSFRSGLRTGELFF. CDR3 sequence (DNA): TGTGCCAGCAGCTTTCGGTCAGGGTTGAGAACCGGGGAGCTGTTTTTT.

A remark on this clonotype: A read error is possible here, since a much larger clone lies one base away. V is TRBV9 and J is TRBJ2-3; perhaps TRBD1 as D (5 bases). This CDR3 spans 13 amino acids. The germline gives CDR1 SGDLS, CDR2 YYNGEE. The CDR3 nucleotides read TGTGCCAACAGCTCCCAGGGCTTAGATACGCAGTATTTT. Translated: CANSSQGLDTQYF.

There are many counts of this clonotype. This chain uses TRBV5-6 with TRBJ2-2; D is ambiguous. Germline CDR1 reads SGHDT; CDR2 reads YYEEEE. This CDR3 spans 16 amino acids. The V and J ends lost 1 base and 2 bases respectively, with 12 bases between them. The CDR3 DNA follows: TGTGCCAGCAGCTTGAGGCACAGCCCAAACACCGGGGAGCTGTTTTTT. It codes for CASSLRHSPNTGELFF.

CDR3 sequence (DNA): TGTGCCATCAGTGAGTCTCAACAGGGGCCGTACAATGAGCAGTTCTTC. Its protein product is CAISESQQGPYNEQFF. This chain joins TRBV10-3 and TRBJ2-1, with 7 bases identical to TRBD1. The CDR3 is made up of 16 amino acids. V lost 0 bases, J lost 4 bases, and 6 bases stayed unmatched. Germline loops: CDR1 ENHRY, CDR2 SYGVKD.

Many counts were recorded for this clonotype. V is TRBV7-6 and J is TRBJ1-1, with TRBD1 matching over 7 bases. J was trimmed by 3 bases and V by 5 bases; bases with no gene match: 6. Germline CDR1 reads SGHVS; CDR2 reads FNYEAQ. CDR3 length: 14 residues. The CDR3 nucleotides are TGTGCCAGCAGCCCCCGACAGGGAGACACTGAAGCTTTCTTT. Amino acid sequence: CASSPRQGDTEAFF.

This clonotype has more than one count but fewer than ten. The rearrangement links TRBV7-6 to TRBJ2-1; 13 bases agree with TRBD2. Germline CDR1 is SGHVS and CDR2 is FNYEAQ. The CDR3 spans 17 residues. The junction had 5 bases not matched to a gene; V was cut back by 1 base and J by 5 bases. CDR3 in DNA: TGTGCCAGCAGCTTAGGGACTAGCGGGAGCCGAAACAATGAGCAGTTCTTC. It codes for CASSLGTSGSRNNEQFF. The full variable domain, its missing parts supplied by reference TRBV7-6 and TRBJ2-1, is GAGVSQSPRYKVTKRGQDVALRCDPISGHVSLYWYRQALGQGPEFLTYFNYEAQQDKSGLPNDRFSAERPEGSISTLTIQRTEQRDSAMYRCASSLGTSGSRNNEQFFGPGTRLTVL.

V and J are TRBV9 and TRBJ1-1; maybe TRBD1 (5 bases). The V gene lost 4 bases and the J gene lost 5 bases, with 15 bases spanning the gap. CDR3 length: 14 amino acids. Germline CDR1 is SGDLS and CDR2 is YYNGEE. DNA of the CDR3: TGTGCCAGCAGCTTCGGTGGGGGTGGAACTGAAGCTTTCTTT. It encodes CASSFGGGGTEAFF.

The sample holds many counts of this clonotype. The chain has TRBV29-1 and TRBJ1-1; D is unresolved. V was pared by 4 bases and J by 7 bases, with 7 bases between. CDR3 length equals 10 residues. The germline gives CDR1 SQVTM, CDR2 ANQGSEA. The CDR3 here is CSVATGEAFF. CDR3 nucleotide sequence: TGCAGCGTTGCGACCGGTGAAGCTTTCTTT.

CDR3 residues: CASSQGSLGNTIYF. CDR3 DNA: TGTGCCAGCAGCCAAGGGAGCTTGGGAAACACCATATATTTT. The V and J genes are TRBV3-1 and TRBJ1-3, with no clear D. V was shortened by 1 base and J by 4 bases, with 8 bases between the two germline ends. Germline CDR1 and CDR2: LGHDT and YNNKEL (reference sequence). This CDR3 spans 14 amino acids.

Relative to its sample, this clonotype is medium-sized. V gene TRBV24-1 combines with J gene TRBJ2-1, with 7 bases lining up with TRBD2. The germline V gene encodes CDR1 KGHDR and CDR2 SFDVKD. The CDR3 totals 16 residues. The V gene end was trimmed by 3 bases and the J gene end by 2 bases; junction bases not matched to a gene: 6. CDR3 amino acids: CATSDPSGKTYNEQFF. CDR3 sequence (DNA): TGTGCCACCAGTGATCCCAGCGGGAAAACCTACAATGAGCAGTTCTTC.

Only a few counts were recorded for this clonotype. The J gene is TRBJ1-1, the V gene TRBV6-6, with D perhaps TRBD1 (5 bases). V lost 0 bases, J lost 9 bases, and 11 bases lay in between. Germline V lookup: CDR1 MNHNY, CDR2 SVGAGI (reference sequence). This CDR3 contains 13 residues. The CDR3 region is CASSYSAPGQAFF. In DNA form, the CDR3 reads TGTGCCAGCAGTTACTCAGCCCCGGGGCAAGCTTTCTTT.

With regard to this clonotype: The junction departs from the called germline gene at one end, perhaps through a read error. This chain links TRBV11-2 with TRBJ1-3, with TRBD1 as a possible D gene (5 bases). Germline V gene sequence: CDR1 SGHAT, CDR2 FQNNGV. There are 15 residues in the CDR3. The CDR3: CGSSERGRIGNTIYF. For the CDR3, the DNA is TGTGGCAGCAGCGAGAGGGGCAGGATTGGAAACACCATATATTTT.

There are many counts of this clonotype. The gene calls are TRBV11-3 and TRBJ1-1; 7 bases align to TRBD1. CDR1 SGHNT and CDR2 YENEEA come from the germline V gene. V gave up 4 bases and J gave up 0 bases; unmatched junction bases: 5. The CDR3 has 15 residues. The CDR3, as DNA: TGTGCCAGCAGCTACGAGGGGGCGATGAACACTGAAGCTTTCTTT. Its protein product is CASSYEGAMNTEAFF.

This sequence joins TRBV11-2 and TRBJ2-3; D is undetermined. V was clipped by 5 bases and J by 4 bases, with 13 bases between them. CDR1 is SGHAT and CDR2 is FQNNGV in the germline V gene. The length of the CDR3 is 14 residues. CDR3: CASSPPLRSDTQYF. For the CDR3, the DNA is TGTGCCAGCAGCCCCCCGCTCCGGTCAGATACGCAGTATTTT.

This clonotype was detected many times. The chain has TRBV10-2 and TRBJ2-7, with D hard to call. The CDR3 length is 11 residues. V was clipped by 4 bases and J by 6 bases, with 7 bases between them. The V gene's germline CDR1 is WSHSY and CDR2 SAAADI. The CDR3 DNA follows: TGCGCCAGCAGTGGGATGTCCGAGCAGTACTTC. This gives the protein CASSGMSEQYF.

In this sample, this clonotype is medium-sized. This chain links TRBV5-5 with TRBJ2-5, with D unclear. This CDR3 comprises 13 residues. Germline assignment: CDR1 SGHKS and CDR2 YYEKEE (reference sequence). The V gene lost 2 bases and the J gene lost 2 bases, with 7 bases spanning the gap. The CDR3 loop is CASSFRGQETQYF. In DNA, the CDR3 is TGTGCCAGCAGCTTTAGAGGACAAGAGACCCAGTACTTC.

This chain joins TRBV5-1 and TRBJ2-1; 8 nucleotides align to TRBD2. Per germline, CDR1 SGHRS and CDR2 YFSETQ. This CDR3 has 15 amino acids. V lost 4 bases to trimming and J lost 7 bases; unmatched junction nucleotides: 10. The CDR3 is CASSPRAGGANEQFF. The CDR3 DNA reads TGCGCCAGCAGCCCTCGAGCCGGGGGGGCTAATGAGCAGTTCTTC.

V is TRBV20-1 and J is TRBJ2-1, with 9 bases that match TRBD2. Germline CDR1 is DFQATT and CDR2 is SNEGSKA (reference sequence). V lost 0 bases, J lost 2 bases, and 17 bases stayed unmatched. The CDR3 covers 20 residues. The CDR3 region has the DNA TGCAGTGCTAGAGATCTAGGGAGTAGCGGGGGATCCCAAGCCTACAATGAGCAGTTCTTC. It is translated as CSARDLGSSGGSQAYNEQFF.

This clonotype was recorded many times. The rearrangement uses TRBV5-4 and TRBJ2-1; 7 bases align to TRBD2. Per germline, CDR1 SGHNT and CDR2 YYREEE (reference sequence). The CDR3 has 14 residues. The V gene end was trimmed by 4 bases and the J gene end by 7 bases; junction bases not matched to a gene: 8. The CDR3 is CASSRPRGENEQFF. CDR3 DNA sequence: TGTGCCAGCAGCCGCCCCCGGGGGGAGAATGAGCAGTTCTTC.